Detailed here is one T cell receptor (beta chain). This clone's antigen is unknown. No base quality information exists; no much larger clone differs at one position. The data were taken from a study of cytomegalovirus exposure and HLA in healthy donors (TCRdb year 2017). Regarding the complete study: According to an earlier analysis of a few hundred of the donors, some 180 million T cells yielded 90 million to 140 million unique TCR beta sequences and 276 Gb of sequence data. Roughly 290 gigabases of sequencing data and 75 million to 85 million unique TCR sequences made up an early release that covered around 640 HLA-typed donors. Among the roughly 430 genotyped donors, roughly 80% belonged to the genetic ancestry cluster associated with self-reported Caucasian donors. The study aimed to test whether cataloging public T cell receptors could reveal signatures of past pathogen exposure. The study used immunosequencing to profile the T cell repertoires of approximately 650 subjects and linked those repertoires to cytomegalovirus serostatus. In addition to the first cohort of approximately 650 subjects, a separate validation cohort of approximately 110 different subjects was used. High-throughput TCR immunosequencing, statistical association of individual TCRs with disease status, and machine learning were combined to predict cytomegalovirus infection status. A later analysis re-analyzed previously published TCR beta repertoires from 666 donors and added high-resolution HLA genotyping to study TCR occurrence patterns. Rather than using new phenotypic data, the later analysis identified candidate immune exposures from TCR beta sequences and from how often those sequences occurred across donors. An earlier analysis of several hundred of the donors applied high-throughput TCR beta sequencing to assess whether each TCR beta V gene segment acted as functional or pseudogenic. Donor age, sex, ethnicity and CMV serostatus were compiled alongside the repertoire data. A later genetic analysis took genome-wide SNP genotypes for about three fifths of the roughly 700 donors and used that subset as a discovery cohort. All discovery cohort repertoires had been generated on a single sequencing platform. Class I and class II HLA loci were covered by the typing at four-digit resolution. The number of donors typed differed by locus, with roughly 629-640 for A, B, C, DRB1 and DQB1, more than 500 for DQA1, 600 to 610 for DPA1, and some 450 for DPB1. Four or five DR-DQ haplotypes were handled as single units for association and clustering because linkage in the cohort was strong. On average, roughly 250,000 unique TCR beta nucleotide sequences were sequenced per donor among 350 to 400 genotyped donors of the cohort, with roughly a sixth of those sequences being non-productive.

The cohort consisted of 666 healthy bone marrow donors. All cohort members were sampled while nominally healthy, although unrecorded immune exposures were likely present. The donor was CMV seronegative and was included in the group of 352 seronegative cohort members. A peripheral blood sample was collected from each donor, and TCR beta sequencing was performed on peripheral blood mononuclear cells. Genomic DNA was extracted from the blood cell samples with the Qiagen DNeasy Blood Extraction Kit. CDR1 SNHLY and CDR2 FYNNEI are derived from the germline V gene. The CDR3 measures 16 amino acids from cysteine to phenylalanine. CDR3 DNA only is kept here, 48 bases in frame from base 1. The germline V and J ends show losses of 0 bases and 4 bases respectively, and no gene match explains 8 bases of the junction. Receptor amplification or capture employed the immunoSEQ multiplex PCR assay. The multiplex PCR relied on a mix of 60 forward primers for TCR Vbeta segments and 13 reverse primers for TCR Jbeta segments. The CDR3 region of rearranged TCR beta genes was amplified from genomic DNA by a multiplex PCR assay. The Illumina HiSeq System was used to sequence the amplified TCR beta libraries as 87-base-pair reads. The authors' pipeline ran thus. A later analysis tallied roughly 78 million unique TCR beta chains across the 550 to 850 repertoires, and roughly 11 million of those chains were shared by two or more donors. Raw reads were error-corrected and collapsed into unique sequences with a nearest-neighbor algorithm that merged closely related sequences to remove PCR and sequencing errors. V, D and J gene segments were assigned by aligning CDR3 sequences to IMGT reference sequences. For a sequence to be retained, a match of at least six nucleotides was required to both a V gene segment and a J gene segment. Rearrangements were classified as productive when the CDR3 lacked stop codons and remained in frame with V and J, and all other rearrangements were classified as non-productive. Following IMGT convention, CDR3 was defined as the stretch from the second conserved V-encoded cysteine up to the conserved J-encoded phenylalanine. The earlier analysis of about 530 of the donors excluded any sequence lacking an unambiguous match to a single V gene segment. An earlier analysis of a few hundred of the donors called V segments functional above 56.7% productive rearrangements and segregating when the between-donor standard deviation exceeded 5%. To diagnose cytomegalovirus status from the catalog of TCR beta chain sequences, a statistical classification framework was built. In a later analysis, TCR nucleotide sequences were compared against IMGT/GENE-DB human TR gene sequences so that V and J genes could be assigned. A later analysis assigned CDR3 sequences and most-parsimonious VDJ recombination scenarios with the TCRdist pipeline. A later analysis defined each TCR beta chain by its CDR3 amino acid sequence plus V-gene family, and excluded reads lacking a unique V-gene family. As a way to deal with suspected cross-contamination and a sequencing artifact, a later analysis dropped 592 nucleotide sequences that were highly shared and had low generation probability. A later analysis calculated a clonal expansion index for each public chain from normalized within-repertoire ranks of inferred template counts. A later analysis computed generation probabilities with a VDJ recombination model fitted to out-of-frame rearrangements, and checked the results against IGoR. Hypergeometric tests were used in a later analysis to score TCR-TCR, TCR-HLA and TCR-CMV co-occurrence, with a repertoire-size bias correction applied to the TCR pairs. In a later analysis, false discovery rates were estimated by permuting HLA or CMV assignments 20 times. In a later analysis, co-occurring TCRs were grouped using DBSCAN, and TCRdist sequence similarity was added for clustering within HLA-allele-positive subsets. For co-occurrence clustering, repertoires with fewer than 30,000 or more than 120,000 public chains were excluded, along with a handful of repertoires with anomalous nucleotide sharing. The table was pulled from immuneACCESS by TCRdb, which kept in-frame rearrangements only. Such tables lose some clones; where checked, under half of the loss comes from unresolved V genes, and the rest has no known cause. The DNA was the basis for D and trimming; V, J and clone size are from that table. This sample gives over 35,000 clones in total; roughly three quarters of them show up just once. 3.5% to 4% of the sample rests with the top ten.

Overall study results and their limits: Most TCR sequences were seen in very few donors, while some public TCRs were found in many individuals. In a later analysis, HLA-associated TCR beta chains showed more clonal expansion and lower generation probabilities than non-associated chains that were equally common. HLA typing was unavailable for some donors at each locus, so association tests used only the typed subset. A further reported finding was that TCR beta sequences accurately predicted the HLA-A and HLA-B alleles for most subjects in the first cohort. In vitro tests confirmed that three of the cytomegalovirus-associated TCR beta chains recognize cytomegalovirus antigens. The 87-base-pair reads could not distinguish some IMGT-functional V segments, including TRBV6-2 and TRBV6-3, so those segments were excluded. The presence/absence analyses assumed that sequencing depth was roughly uniform across donors, and that assumption may not be true. In a later analysis, most CMV-associated TCR beta chains were found to appear HLA-restricted, with HLA associations seemingly driven largely by CMV exposure. The study listed 150 to 200 TCR beta chains as associated with cytomegalovirus. A later genetic analysis associated a missense DCLRE1C variant with V-gene and J-gene trimming of TCR beta chains, and an independent cohort replicated the association. A later analysis reported that several top co-occurrence clusters appeared linked to parvovirus B19, influenza, CMV and Epstein-Barr virus. The authors suggested that the approach could potentially be generalized to other disease states and immunological phenotypes. Linkage disequilibrium might explain the correlated functional status among segregating V segments, but an unknown experimental factor could not be excluded. In an earlier analysis of more than 450 of the donors, most TCR beta V segments were observed in productive rearrangements about 90% or about 30% of the time, broadly matching IMGT annotations. Cytomegalovirus status was reported to be diagnosed by the classifier with high specificity and sensitivity in both the original and validation cohorts. For the cohort, immune exposure information was limited to CMV serostatus. In a later analysis, about 16,000 TCR beta sequences were associated with specific HLA alleles at a false discovery rate of 0.05. According to a later analysis, TCR association rates differed among HLA loci, with DRB1 alleles showing the most associated TCRs and HLA-C alleles showing the fewest. In this cohort, only TCR beta chains were sequenced, and detectable features were limited by the absence of alpha or paired-chain data. Over 15 rarely observed V segments, including chromosome 9 orphons, were excluded from the earlier analysis of several hundred of the donors because counts were too low. A later genetic analysis reported fewer N-insertions in productive TCRs among donors in an Asian-associated ancestry cluster than the approximately 670-donor mean. A group of highly shared sequence variants was considered likely to be a technical artifact of the sequencing pipeline. Strong co-occurrence of HLA alleles, especially DR and DQ, made assigning TCR associations to individual alleles difficult.

The rearranged segments are TRBV2 and TRBJ1-2; 7 bases in the junction line up with TRBD1. The sequence came from a man aged 40-49 years in good health and CMV-seronegative. Sequenced sample: PBMCs. The DNA reads TGTGCCAGCAGTGAAGCGCGGAGACAGGGCTTCTATGGCTACACCTTC. Translated, it reads CASSEARRQGFYGYTF.